A single sample gave rise to the 16 T cell receptor beta chains below, sequenced in a study of patients and donors after allogeneic stem cell transplantation. Each CDR3 protein is one row after TCRdb ran MiXCR on the RT-PCR reads. Among about a million distinct CDR3 sequences, about a sixth were seen once, and the ten largest hold 6%. Sequences were obtained from blood, either unsorted or a sorted T cell fraction (not recorded which). These receptors all stem from a human donor who was either an allogeneic HSCT recipient or a stem cell or donor lymphocyte infusion donor (not recorded which). It is not recorded whose cells these are; they may come from a transplant donor.

The chain couples TRBV4-3 to TRBJ1-6; perhaps TRBD1 as D (6 bases). There are 16 residues in the CDR3. Per germline, CDR1 LGHNA and CDR2 YSLEER. Trimming left V 2 bases short and J 3 bases short, with 11 bases between. The CDR3 sequence: CASSQTGTSYNSPLHF. In DNA form, the CDR3 reads TGCGCCAGCAGCCAAACCGGGACAAGCTATAATTCACCCCTCCACTTT.

The chain employs TRBV10-3 and TRBJ2-3, with 10 bases matching TRBD2. From germline, CDR1 is ENHRY and CDR2 SYGVKD. CDR3 size: 16 residues. Trimming removed 0 bases from V and 2 bases from J; junction bases left unmatched: 2. Here the CDR3 DNA reads TGTGCCATCAGTGAGTCTACTAGCGGGGTCACAGATACGCAGTATTTT. The encoded protein is CAISESTSGVTDTQYF.

This chain connects TRBV30 to TRBJ2-3; 7 bases align to TRBD2. V dropped 2 bases and J dropped 5; count of bases not matched to a gene: 13. There are 16 residues in the CDR3. From germline, CDR1 is GTSNPN and CDR2 SVGIG (reference sequence). CDR3 in DNA: TGTGCCTGGAGTCTCCTCCCGCGGGGGAGTAAAGATACGCAGTATTTT. It specifies CAWSLLPRGSKDTQYF.

This clonotype has only a few counts. The chain joins TRBV12-3 or TRBV12-4 to TRBJ2-3; D perhaps matches TRBD2 (7 bases). The CDR3 consists of 15 residues. Trimming took off 3 bases at V and 2 bases at J, with 12 bases between the two ends. The DNA for the CDR3 is TGTGCCAGCAGTTTGAGGCGGGGGCTCACAGATACGCAGTATTTT. Protein: CASSLRRGLTDTQYF.

This clonotype was seen ten or more times. This chain joins TRBV15 and TRBJ2-1; 10 bases agree with TRBD2. The CDR3 is made up of 18 amino acids. Trimming removed 1 base from V and 0 bases from J; junction bases left unmatched: 6. Germline lookup yields CDR1 LNHNV and CDR2 YYDKDF (reference sequence). CDR3 region: CATSRGFSSGSSYNEQFF. The DNA of the CDR3 is TGTGCCACCAGCAGAGGTTTTTCTAGCGGGAGCTCCTACAATGAGCAGTTCTTC.

This clonotype has at least ten counts. The chain carries TRBV20-1 and TRBJ2-3, with unresolved D. Trimming took off 0 bases at V and 6 bases at J, with 16 bases between the two ends. This CDR3 spans 15 amino acids. CDR1 DFQATT and CDR2 SNEGSKA come from the germline V gene (reference sequence). CDR3 sequence: CSARDPSRQRDTQYF. CDR3 coding DNA: TGCAGTGCTAGAGATCCGTCCAGGCAACGGGATACGCAGTATTTT.

This clonotype was picked up many times. The chain recombines TRBV5-1 with TRBJ1-1; D uncertain. This CDR3 has 15 amino acids. Per germline, CDR1 SGHRS and CDR2 YFSETQ. Trimming took off 4 bases at V and 0 bases at J, with 13 bases between the two ends. DNA for the CDR3: TGCGCCAGCAGCCGCGAGACCATATTGAACACTGAAGCTTTCTTT. Translating it yields CASSRETILNTEAFF.

For the CDR3, the DNA is TGCAGCGCTGGGGACAGTCGCTACGAGCAGTACTTC. This encodes CSAGDSRYEQYF. V usage is TRBV29-1 and J usage is TRBJ2-7; 7 bases align to TRBD1. Germline V gives CDR1 SQVTM, CDR2 ANQGSEA. This CDR3 has 12 residues. V lost 7 bases, J lost 3 bases, and 6 bases stayed unmatched.

Remarks on this clonotype: The junction departs from the called germline gene at one end, perhaps through a read error. J is TRBJ2-7 and V is TRBV20-1; 9 bases map to TRBD2. Germline V gives CDR1 DFQATT, CDR2 SNEGSKA (reference sequence). The CDR3 length is 14 residues. The CDR3 DNA sequence: TGCAGAGCTAGACCTGGGCTAGCGGGAAACGAGCAGTACTTC. This encodes CRARPGLAGNEQYF.

This clonotype was counted a few times. The rearrangement joins TRBV10-3 to TRBJ2-3; 12 bases line up with TRBD2. Germline-derived CDR1 and CDR2 are ENHRY and SYGVKD. This CDR3 contains 13 residues. V dropped 6 bases and J dropped 9; count of bases not matched to a gene: 4. CDR3 residues: CAISALAGGTQYF. The CDR3 DNA reads as TGTGCCATCAGCGCACTAGCGGGGGGAACGCAGTATTTT.

This clonotype was counted between two and nine times. V and J are TRBV29-1 and TRBJ2-7, with D possibly called TRBD1 or TRBD2 (5 bases each). The CDR3 covers 12 residues. Trimming cost V 6 bases and J 4 bases, with 13 bases left between them. Germline CDR1 SQVTM, CDR2 ANQGSEA. CDR3 region: CSVVGPQYEQYF. DNA for the CDR3: TGCAGCGTCGTGGGACCACAGTACGAGCAGTACTTC.

The chain employs TRBV7-6 and TRBJ1-2, with 9 positions matching TRBD1. The germline V gene encodes CDR1 SGHVS and CDR2 FNYEAQ. This CDR3 contains 14 residues. The V and J ends lost 5 bases and 8 bases, in that order; junction bases with no gene match: 9. CDR3 coding DNA: TGTGCCAGCAGCCCTAGACAGGGGGTGAGGGGCTACACCTTC. It encodes CASSPRQGVRGYTF.

This clonotype was seen only a few times. The genes are TRBV20-1 and TRBJ2-1; D might be TRBD2 (7 bases). The CDR3 has 17 amino acids. Germline CDR1 reads DFQATT; CDR2 reads SNEGSKA (reference sequence). Trimming removed 3 bases from V and 8 bases from J, with 26 bases in between. CDR3 coding DNA: TGCAGTGCTAGTAAGGAGGGGGGAGGGATTCGGGTCTATGAGCAGTTCTTC. Protein: CSASKEGGGIRVYEQFF.

J is TRBJ2-5 and V is TRBV20-1; a possible D gene is TRBD2 (5 bases). The germline gives CDR1 DFQATT, CDR2 SNEGSKA (reference sequence). CDR3 length: 14 amino acids. V lost 5 bases and J lost 2, with 15 bases in between. The DNA of the CDR3 is TGCAGTGCTCTCCCTAGCAGCTCGCAAGAGACCCAGTACTTC. It translates to CSALPSSSQETQYF.

J is TRBJ1-1 and V is TRBV24-1, with TRBD1 matching 8 bases. CDR3 size: 13 residues. V lost 3 bases, J lost 7 bases, and 3 bases stayed unmatched. Germline-derived CDR1 and CDR2 are KGHDR and SFDVKD. In DNA form, the CDR3 reads TGTGCCACCAGTGATCAGGGGGCAGGTGAAGCTTTCTTT. This gives the protein CATSDQGAGEAFF.

A few counts support this clonotype. The genes are TRBV12-3 or TRBV12-4 and TRBJ1-1, with 9 bases matching TRBD1. CDR3 length equals 16 residues. The ends lost 3 bases at V and 1 base at J; junction bases unmatched: 6. The CDR3 nucleotides read TGTGCCAGCAGTTTCTCTGCGGGACAGGGGAACACTGAAGCTTTCTTT. Residues: CASSFSAGQGNTEAFF.